This T cell receptor (beta chain) was sequenced for a study of molecular identifiers for immune sequencing clone quantification. Study-wide context: Within a replicate experiment, RNA obtained from either roughly 20,000 or 100,000 naive CD8 cells was divided into five aliquots, and four of those aliquots were then sequenced.

Using a CD8+CD4-CCR7+CD45RA+ phenotype, naive CD8 T cells were sorted. TCRdb reprocessed the PCR reads via MiXCR and lists one record per CDR3 protein. The sample includes 50,000 to 70,000 distinct CDR3 sequences, around a sixth seen only once; the top ten take about 1.6%. Germline values: CDR1 SQVTM, CDR2 ANQGSEA. V dropped 3 bases and J dropped 0 bases, with 12 bases sitting between them. The CDR3 consists of 15 residues. The material sequenced was naive CD8+ T cells from blood, with Jurkat cell RNA spiked in. Subset meaning: FACS-sorted CD8+CD4-CCR7+CD45RA+ naive T cells. The receptor was derived from a human donor in good health. Some libraries in this study had Jurkat cell RNA spiked in. The rearrangement uses TRBV29-1 and TRBJ2-1; TRBD2 might be the D (6 bases). DNA of the CDR3: TGCAGCGTTGATATCGGGGGATTCTCCTACAATGAGCAGTTCTTC. Translation gives CSVDIGGFSYNEQFF.